The next 10 T cell receptor beta chains were all read from a single sample in a study of identical twins. One entry per CDR3 protein, called by TCRdb with MiXCR from the 5' RACE reads. The data hold around 300,000 distinct CDR3 sequences, with 8% to 9% observed a single time. This sample was also put to use in a study of yellow fever vaccine responses in identical twins.

The sample taken for sequencing was memory (CD45RO+) T cells sorted from blood. These receptors were obtained from a woman between 18 and 29 years old in good health.

This clonotype was seen a few times. V and J are TRBV11-2 and TRBJ2-7; 7 bases are a match to TRBD2. The V gene's germline CDR1 is SGHAT and CDR2 FQNNGV. The junction had 18 bases not matched to a gene; V was cut back by 0 bases and J by 7 bases. CDR3 length: 18 amino acids. CDR3 in amino acids: CASSLEASGPIKAYEQYF. In nucleotides, the CDR3 is TGTGCCAGCAGCTTAGAGGCTAGCGGCCCAATAAAAGCGTATGAGCAGTACTTC.

This clonotype was counted only a few times. The chain is built from TRBV10-2 and TRBJ2-1; D may be TRBD1 or TRBD2 (6 bases each). V lost 7 bases, J lost 2 bases, and 18 bases lay in between. Germline V CDR1 and CDR2: WSHSY, SAAADI. The CDR3 totals 16 residues. In DNA form, the CDR3 reads TGCGCCAGCAATAAAGTGGGGGGCGCGGCCTACAATGAGCAGTTCTTC. This sequence encodes CASNKVGGAAYNEQFF.

The chain is built from TRBV24-1 and TRBJ1-2; 7 bases fit TRBD1. Trimming removed 5 bases from V and 7 bases from J; junction bases left unmatched: 9. Germline CDR1 KGHDR, CDR2 SFDVKD. The CDR3 has 14 amino acids. The CDR3 protein is CATSGDRESSGYTF. In nucleotides, the CDR3 is TGTGCCACCAGTGGAGACAGGGAAAGTTCTGGCTACACCTTC.

This clonotype was recorded many times. At one of its ends the junction is not consistent with the germline gene, which may arise from a read error. The chain couples TRBV3-1 to TRBJ2-1; 11 nucleotides line up with TRBD2. The germline V gene has CDR1 LGHDT and CDR2 YNNKEL (reference sequence). This CDR3 is 14 amino acids long. Here the CDR3 DNA reads TGTGCCAGCAGCCAATCGCCTTCTGGGACTAGCGGTGCCTTC. Translating gives CASSQSPSGTSGAF.

The sample holds many counts of this clonotype. The chain couples TRBV11-2 to TRBJ2-7; 9 nucleotides align to TRBD1. The V and J ends lost 5 bases and 0 bases, in that order; junction bases with no gene match: 8. This CDR3 has 16 amino acids. From germline, CDR1 is SGHAT and CDR2 FQNNGV. CDR3 bases: TGTGCCAGCAGCCGGCCACAGGGGGCTAGCTCCTACGAGCAGTACGTC. It is translated as CASSRPQGASSYEQYV.

This clonotype turned up a few times. The rearrangement links TRBV3-1 to TRBJ2-7, with D possibly called TRBD1 or TRBD2 (5 bases each). Germline values: CDR1 LGHDT, CDR2 YNNKEL (reference sequence). The V and J ends lost 0 bases and 3 bases respectively, with 12 bases between them. This CDR3 is built from 15 residues. CDR3 bases: TGTGCCAGCAGCCAAGATCGAGGGGAGAGCTACGAGCAGTACTTC. It specifies CASSQDRGESYEQYF.

This clonotype turned up a few times. The rearrangement uses TRBV6-1 and TRBJ2-7, with 7 bases fitting TRBD2. The CDR3 sequence is 14 residues long. CDR1 is MNHNS, CDR2 SASEGT, per germline. After removal of 6 bases from V and 0 bases from J, the junction contained 5 bases not matched to a gene. CDR3 region: CASSRRLASYEQYF. CDR3 DNA sequence: TGTGCCAGCAGCCGCCGACTAGCCTCCTACGAGCAGTACTTC.

The chain is built from TRBV3-1 and TRBJ2-2; D is undetermined. Per germline, CDR1 LGHDT and CDR2 YNNKEL (reference sequence). There are 11 residues in the CDR3. The V end lost 8 bases, the J end lost 4 bases, and 5 bases lay between the germline ends. In DNA, the CDR3 is TGTGCCAGCGGGTTCACCGGGGAGCTGTTTTTT. Protein sequence: CASGFTGELFF.

V is TRBV24-1 and J is TRBJ2-3; 7 positions agree with TRBD2. The CDR3 runs to 14 residues. Trimming cost V 5 bases and J 5 bases; bases outside gene matches: 6. CDR1 is KGHDR, CDR2 SFDVKD, per germline. CDR3 nucleotide sequence: TGTGCCACCAGTGTGGGGGGGGGAGGAGATACGCAGTATTTT. Its translation is CATSVGGGGDTQYF.

This clonotype was counted only a few times. The chain employs TRBV12-3 or TRBV12-4 and TRBJ2-3, with TRBD1 matching 7 bases. This CDR3 is built from 16 residues. The V and J ends lost 5 bases and 1 base, in that order; junction bases with no gene match: 9. The CDR3 DNA follows: TGTGCCAGCAGTATAAGGACAGGATGGGGCACAGATACGCAGTATTTT. It encodes CASSIRTGWGTDTQYF.